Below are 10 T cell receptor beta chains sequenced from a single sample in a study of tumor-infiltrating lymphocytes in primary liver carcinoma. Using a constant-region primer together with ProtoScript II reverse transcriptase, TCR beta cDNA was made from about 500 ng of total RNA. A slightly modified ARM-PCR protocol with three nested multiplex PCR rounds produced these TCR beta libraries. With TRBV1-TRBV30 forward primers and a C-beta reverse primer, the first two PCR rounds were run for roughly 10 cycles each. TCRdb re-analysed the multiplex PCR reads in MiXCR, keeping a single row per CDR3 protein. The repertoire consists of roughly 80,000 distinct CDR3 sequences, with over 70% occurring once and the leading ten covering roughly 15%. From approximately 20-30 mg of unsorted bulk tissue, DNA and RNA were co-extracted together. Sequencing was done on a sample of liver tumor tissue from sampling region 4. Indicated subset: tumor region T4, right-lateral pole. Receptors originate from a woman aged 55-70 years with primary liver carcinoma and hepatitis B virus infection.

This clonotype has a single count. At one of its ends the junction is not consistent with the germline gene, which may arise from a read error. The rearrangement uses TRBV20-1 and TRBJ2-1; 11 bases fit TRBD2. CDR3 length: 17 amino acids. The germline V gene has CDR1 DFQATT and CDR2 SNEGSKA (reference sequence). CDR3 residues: CSARGPSGRISGNERFF. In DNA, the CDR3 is TGCAGTGCTAGGGGTCCTAGCGGGAGGATCAGTGGCAATGAGCGGTTCTTC.

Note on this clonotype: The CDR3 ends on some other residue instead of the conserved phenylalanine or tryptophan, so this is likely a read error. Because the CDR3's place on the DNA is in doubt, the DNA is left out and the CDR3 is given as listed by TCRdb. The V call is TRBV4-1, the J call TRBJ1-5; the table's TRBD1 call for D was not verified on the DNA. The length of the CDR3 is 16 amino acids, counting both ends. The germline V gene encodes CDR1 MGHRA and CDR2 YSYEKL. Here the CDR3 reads CASSQIGGKSIQPQHS.

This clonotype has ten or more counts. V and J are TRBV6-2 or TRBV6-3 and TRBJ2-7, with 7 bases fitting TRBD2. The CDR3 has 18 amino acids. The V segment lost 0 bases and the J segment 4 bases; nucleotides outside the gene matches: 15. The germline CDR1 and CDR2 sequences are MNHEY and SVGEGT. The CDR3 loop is CASSYSISSGKVTYEQYF. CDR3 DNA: TGTGCCAGCAGTTACTCAATTTCGAGCGGGAAAGTCACGTACGAGCAGTACTTC.

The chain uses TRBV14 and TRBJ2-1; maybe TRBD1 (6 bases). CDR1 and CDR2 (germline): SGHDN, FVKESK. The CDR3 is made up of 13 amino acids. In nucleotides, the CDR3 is TGTGTCACCAGCCAAAGGGGGACGGGTGAGCAGTTCTTC. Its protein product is CVTSQRGTGEQFF.

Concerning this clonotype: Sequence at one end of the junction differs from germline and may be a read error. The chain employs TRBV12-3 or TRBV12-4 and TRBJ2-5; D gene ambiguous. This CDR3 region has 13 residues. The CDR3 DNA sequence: TGTCCCAGCAGCCCCATTCTAGTAGGCATCCAGTACTTC. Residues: CPSSPILVGIQYF.

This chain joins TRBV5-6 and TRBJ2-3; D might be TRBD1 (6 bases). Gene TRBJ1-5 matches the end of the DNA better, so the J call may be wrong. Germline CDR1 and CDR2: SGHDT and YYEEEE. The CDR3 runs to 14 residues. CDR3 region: CASSRGAITDTQHF. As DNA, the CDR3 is TGTGCCAGCAGTCGGGGGGCGATTACAGATACGCAGCATTTT.

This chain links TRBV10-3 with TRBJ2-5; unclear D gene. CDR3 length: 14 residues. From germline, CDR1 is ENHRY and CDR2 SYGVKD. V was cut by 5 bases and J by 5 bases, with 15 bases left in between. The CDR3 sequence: CAISLSGKVETQYF. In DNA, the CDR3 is TGTGCCATCAGTCTCAGTGGGAAGGTTGAGACCCAGTACTTC.

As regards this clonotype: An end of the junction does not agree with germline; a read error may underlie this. CDR3 residues: CSVKVGEGYIF. DNA of the CDR3: TGCAGCGTCAAGGTCGGGGAAGGTTACATCTTC. The V and J genes are TRBV29-1 and TRBJ1-2, with D hard to call. The CDR3 runs to 11 residues. Looked up from germline, CDR1 is SQVTM and CDR2 is ANQGSEA.

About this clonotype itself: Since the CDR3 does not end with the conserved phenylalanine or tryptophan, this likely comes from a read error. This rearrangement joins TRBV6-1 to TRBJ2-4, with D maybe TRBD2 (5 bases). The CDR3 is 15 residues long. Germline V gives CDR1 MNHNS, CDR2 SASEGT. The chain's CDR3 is CAGSPLLVSRGIQYL. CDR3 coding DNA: TGTGCCGGCAGCCCTCTACTAGTATCCCGAGGCATTCAGTACTTA.

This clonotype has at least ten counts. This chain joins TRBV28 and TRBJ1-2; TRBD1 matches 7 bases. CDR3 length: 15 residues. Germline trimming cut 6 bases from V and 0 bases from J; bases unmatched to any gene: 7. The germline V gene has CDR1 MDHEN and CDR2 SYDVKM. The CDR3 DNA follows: TGTGCCAGCAGGCACGGGACAGAATCTAACTATGGCTACACCTTC. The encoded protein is CASRHGTESNYGYTF.